This is a list of T cell receptor beta chains from one sample in a study of CD8 T cells in ankylosing spondylitis. TCRdb itself ran the 5' RACE reads through MiXCR, one entry per CDR3 protein. The table records roughly 100,000 distinct CDR3 sequences, approximately 25% of them present only once. Sequencing was done on a sample of synovial fluid, either unsorted or a sorted T cell fraction (not recorded which). All receptors come from a male donor with ankylosing spondylitis. Each CDR3 is given with its conserved first and last residue. D genes are given only for firm matches. Size is omitted from some rows. Given values are once, few, many or a class for expanded clones.

.,TRBD2,16,TRBJ2-1,TRBV19,TGTGCCAGTAGCCGTTCGGGGGGGGTCCCCTACAATGAGCAGTTCTTC,CASSRSGGVPYNEQFF
few,.,16,TRBJ2-3,TRBV24-1,TGTGCCACCAGTGACCGACGGGACAAACTCACAGATACGCAGTATTTT,CATSDRRDKLTDTQYF
few,.,13,TRBJ1-2,TRBV3-1,TGTGCCAGCAGCCAAAGCGGGGTCGGCGGCTACACCTTC,CASSQSGVGGYTF
few,TRBD1,13,TRBJ1-1,TRBV27,TGTGCCAGCAGCGGACAGGGAGGTGGGAGGGCTTTCTTT,CASSGQGGGRAFF
.,.,14,TRBJ2-3,TRBV5-1,TGCGCCAGCAGCGCACAGACTACCACAGATACGCAGTATTTT,CASSAQTTTDTQYF
few,TRBD1,15,TRBJ2-1,TRBV6-2/TRBV6-3,TGTGCCAGCAGTTACTCTAGGGGGCCAGGGGTCAAGCAGTTCTTC,CASSYSRGPGVKQFF
.,.,15,TRBJ1-2,TRBV20-1,TGCAGTGCTAGAGAACCAGGGTGGGGTAACTATGGCTACACCTTC,CSAREPGWGNYGYTF
.,.,13,TRBJ2-3,TRBV25-1,TGTGCCAGCAGCGACTATTACACAGATACGCAGTATTTT,CASSDYYTDTQYF
.,.,15,TRBJ2-3,TRBV29-1,TGCAGCGTTGAAGATAGGACACCTAGCACAGATACGCAGTATTTT,CSVEDRTPSTDTQYF
.,.,15,TRBJ1-5,TRBV5-6,TGTGCCAGCAGCTTGGGGGGAGGGGAGGCTTGGCCCCAGCATTTT,CASSLGGGEAWPQHF
few,.,14,TRBJ2-1,TRBV11-3,TGTGCCAGCAGCCCCGGGACTGTAGGTAATGAGCAGTTCTTC,CASSPGTVGNEQFF
many,.,13,TRBJ2-7,TRBV30,TGTGCCTGGAGCGGGGGAAGCTCCTACGAGCAGTACTTC,CAWSGGSSYEQYF
few,TRBD2,12,TRBJ2-7,TRBV14,TGTGCCAGCAGCCTCCCTACTAGCGCGACGTACTTC,CASSLPTSATYF
many,.,11,TRBJ2-7,TRBV18,TGTGCCACCGCCTCAGGGCACGAGCAGTACTTC,CATASGHEQYF
many,.,13,TRBJ2-1,TRBV12-3/TRBV12-4,TGTGCCAGCAGCCATACTAGTATTAATGAGCAGTTCTTC,CASSHTSINEQFF
many,.,14,TRBJ2-7,TRBV5-1,TGCGCCAGCAGCTTGGCCCCGGGTCTCTACGAGCAGTACTTC,CASSLAPGLYEQYF
few,TRBD2,14,TRBJ2-1,TRBV5-6,TGTGCCAGCGGGACGGGGGGGACCTACAATGAGCAGTTCTTC,CASGTGGTYNEQFF
few,.,14,TRBJ1-6,TRBV6-1,TGTGCCAGCGGAGCGGGTTCTTATAATTCACCCCTCCACTTT,CASGAGSYNSPLHF
few,TRBD1,17,TRBJ1-3,TRBV28,TGTGCCAGCAGTGGAAGGACAGGGGACGTCTCTGGAAACACCATATATTTT,CASSGRTGDVSGNTIYF
.,.,13,TRBJ2-5,TRBV6-2/TRBV6-3,TGTGCCAGCAGTCGTACAGGCAAAGAGACCCAGTACTTC,CASSRTGKETQYF
.,TRBD2,16,TRBJ2-2,TRBV7-9,TGTGCCAGCAGCCTCTGGCGCGGGAGTTGGACCGGGGAGCTGTTTTTT,CASSLWRGSWTGELFF
once,TRBD2,15,TRBJ2-1,TRBV28,TGTGCCAGCAGTTCCTCGGGACTAGCGGACAATGAGCAGTTCTTC,CASSSSGLADNEQFF
.,.,11,TRBJ1-2,TRBV11-2,TGTGCCAGCATATCGCTGTATGGCTACACCTTC,CASISLYGYTF
many,TRBD2,14,TRBJ2-1,TRBV5-1,TGCGCCAGCAGCTGGGGGACTAATGGGGATGAGCAGTTCTTC,CASSWGTNGDEQFF
medium-sized,TRBD2,17,TRBJ2-3,TRBV4-2,TGTGCCAGCAGCCAAGATGTTCAGCGGGAGATTGTGGATACGCAGTATTTT,CASSQDVQREIVDTQYF
.,.,11,TRBJ2-3,TRBV5-1,TGCGCCAGCAGCGCTGTGGATACGCAGTATTTT,CASSAVDTQYF
.,.,13,TRBJ2-1,TRBV2,TGTGCCAGCAGGGTTGGGGCTTCCGGTGAGCAGTTCTTC,CASRVGASGEQFF
.,.,15,TRBJ1-5,TRBV21-1,TGTGCCAGCAGTGAGGGGAACGCAAGCAATCAGCCCCAGCATTTT,CASSEGNASNQPQHF
many,TRBD2,18,TRBJ2-3,TRBV5-1,TGCGCCAGCAGCTTGGGTCTAGCGGGAGGGCCGGGCACAGATACGCAGTATTTT,CASSLGLAGGPGTDTQYF
many,.,14,TRBJ1-1,TRBV19,TGTGCCAGTAGTGCGACAGCGGGGTACACTGAAGCTTTCTTT,CASSATAGYTEAFF
few,TRBD2,17,TRBJ2-1,TRBV7-9,TGTGCCAGCAGCTTAGGCAGTCTAGCGGGAGTGGGCAATGAGCAGTTCTTC,CASSLGSLAGVGNEQFF
.,.,15,TRBJ2-3,TRBV13,TGTGCCAGCAGCTTAGCGGGAGAATCCTCAGATACGCAGTATTTT,CASSLAGESSDTQYF
few,.,14,TRBJ2-7,TRBV7-2,TGTGCCAGCAGCTTAGAGATAGGAGGGGACGAGCAGTACTTC,CASSLEIGGDEQYF
many,TRBD1,16,TRBJ1-1,TRBV12-3/TRBV12-4,TGTGCCAGCAGTTTAGCGCAGGGGGGAATGAACACTGAAGCTTTCTTT,CASSLAQGGMNTEAFF
.,TRBD2,16,TRBJ2-3,TRBV20-1,TGCAGTGCTAGAGATCGCCAGCGGGGAAGCACAGATACGCAGTATTTT,CSARDRQRGSTDTQYF
few,TRBD2,16,TRBJ2-1,TRBV5-6,TGTGCCAGCAGCTTGGGAAGAGCGGGAGGACGGAATGAGCAGTTCTTC,CASSLGRAGGRNEQFF
.,TRBD2,16,TRBJ2-5,TRBV7-6,TGTGCCAGCAGCTACCCCCTAGCGGGAGGGCGGGAGACCCAGTACTTC,CASSYPLAGGRETQYF
.,TRBD2,17,TRBJ2-5,TRBV19,TGTGCCAGTAGTGACCCCTCTAGCGGGAGGTTCCTGGAGACCCAGTACTTC,CASSDPSSGRFLETQYF
.,.,17,TRBJ2-3,TRBV13,TGTGCCAGCAGCTGGAAGGGGGGTCCGACGTTCACAGATACGCAGTATTTT,CASSWKGGPTFTDTQYF
.,.,14,TRBJ1-1,TRBV3-1,TGTGCCAGCAGCCAAGAGAGGGTTAAGGGTGAAGCTTTCTTT,CASSQERVKGEAFF
few,.,16,TRBJ2-3,TRBV5-1,TGCGCCAGCAGCCCAGAGGGGCGGGAAAGCACAGATACGCAGTATTTT,CASSPEGRESTDTQYF
few,.,12,TRBJ1-1,TRBV5-1,TGCGCCAGCAACAGTCCCCAAGAGGAAGCTTTCTTT,CASNSPQEEAFF
few,TRBD2,14,TRBJ2-1,TRBV11-2,TGTGCCAGCAGCTTTCTAGCGGATTACAATGAGCAGTTCTTC,CASSFLADYNEQFF
many,TRBD1,15,TRBJ2-5,TRBV7-9,TGTGCCAGCAGCTTAGGGACAGGTTTCAAAGAGACCCAGTACTTC,CASSLGTGFKETQYF
.,TRBD1,13,TRBJ2-3,TRBV5-1,TGCGCCAGCAGCTTCGGACAGGGCGATACGCAGTATTTT,CASSFGQGDTQYF
few,.,16,TRBJ2-1,TRBV3-1,TGTGCCAGCAGCCAGAGATGGGGGGCTCGGGTCAATGAGCAGTTCTTC,CASSQRWGARVNEQFF
few,TRBD2,14,TRBJ2-5,TRBV5-4,TGTGCCAGCAGCGAAAGGCTAGCGGGAGAGACCCAGTACTTC,CASSERLAGETQYF